This TCR beta chain was captured in a study of response to subunit inactivated influenza vaccine. TCRdb re-called the RT-PCR reads through MiXCR, storing one row per CDR3 protein. The table includes about 780,000 distinct CDR3 sequences, around 18% detected once. The CDR3 covers 12 residues. V was clipped by 3 bases and J by 6 bases, with 6 bases between them. This clonotype has ten or more counts. This chain uses TRBV12-3 or TRBV12-4 with TRBJ1-5; D not certain. The sequence derives from a man aged 50-60 years who received an inactivated influenza vaccine. Specimen: PBMCs from blood, collected more than 4 days after vaccination. The CDR3, as DNA: TGTGCCAGCAGTTTGCGGTCTCAGCCCCAGCATTTT. This translates into CASSLRSQPQHF.